Shown below are 22 T cell receptor beta chains from a single sample sequenced in a study of Graves' ophthalmopathy and Graves' hyperthyroidism (dated 2018 in TCRdb). The sample was run on an Illumina HiSeq 2000. For repertoire sequencing, the TCR beta CDR3 regions were amplified from RNA transcripts. A first-round RT-PCR used HTBI primers with the Qiagen OneStep RT-PCR kit, followed by a second-round multiplex PCR, size selection and purification. TCRdb handled the public reads itself, with Q25 trimming in fastp and clone calling in MiXCR, and kept productive beta chains. CDR3 protein duplicates are merged, each entry listing the most common genes and DNA. This sample has hundreds of thousands of distinct CDR3 sequences in its table, and roughly two fifths of those were observed once. The ten largest clones add up to over 2.5% of the sample. The sequenced sample was peripheral blood. Every receptor here comes from an adult man with Graves' ophthalmopathy.

V and J are TRBV6-1 and TRBJ1-6, with TRBD1 matching 8 bases. Germline lookup yields CDR1 MNHNS and CDR2 SASEGT. V trimming: 5 bases; J trimming: 3 bases; junction bases outside the gene matches: 6. This CDR3 contains 16 residues. CDR3 sequence (DNA): TGTGCCAGCAGTTTAAGCGACAGGGGCTATAATTCACCCCTCCACTTT. Translated, it gives CASSLSDRGYNSPLHF.

This clonotype has at least ten counts. The chain employs TRBV20-1 and TRBJ1-2; D is perhaps TRBD1 (5 bases). Trimming shortened V by 5 bases and J by 8 bases, and 18 bases separated the two germline ends. In germline, CDR1 is DFQATT, CDR2 SNEGSKA (reference sequence). The CDR3 consists of 13 residues. The CDR3 DNA reads TGCAGTGCTCCCGCCCCAGGGCCCCAGGGCTACACCTTC. It translates to CSAPAPGPQGYTF.

On this clonotype itself: A clone one base away is much larger, so this may be a read error. The chain recombines TRBV25-1 with TRBJ2-5; possible D gene TRBD1, 6 bases. The ends were cut back, 4 bases at V and 4 bases at J, with 19 bases in the middle. The CDR3 length is 16 residues. In germline, CDR1 is MGHDK, CDR2 SYGVNS. Here the CDR3 DNA reads TGTGCCAGCAGTGTAAGGCGGGCAGGGGTGGGAGAGACCCAGTACTTC. Translation gives CASSVRRAGVGETQYF. The full variable domain, its missing parts supplied by reference TRBV25-1 and TRBJ2-5, is EADIYQTPRYLVIGTGKKITLECSQTMGHDKMYWYQQDPGMELHLIHYSYGVNSTEKGDLSSESTVSRIRTEHFPLTLESARPSHTSQYLCASSVRRAGVGETQYFGPGTRLLVL.

The chain's CDR3 is CASTEGAADYGYTF. The CDR3 DNA is TGTGCCAGCACCGAGGGGGCTGCGGACTATGGCTACACCTTC. The chain couples TRBV7-9 to TRBJ1-2, with TRBD1 identical over 7 bases. The trim removed 7 bases at V and 3 bases at J, leaving 8 bases unmatched. Germline-derived CDR1 and CDR2 are SEHNR and FQNEAQ (reference sequence). The CDR3 is made up of 14 amino acids.

The rearrangement uses TRBV7-2 and TRBJ2-5; the match to TRBD1 covers 9 bases. This CDR3 contains 14 residues. The germline V gene has CDR1 SGHTA and CDR2 FQGNSA. The J segment lost 5 bases and the V segment lost 3 bases, leaving 4 bases of the junction unmatched. CDR3 nucleotide sequence: TGTGCCAGCAGCTTCTGGACAGGGGTGGAGACCCAGTACTTC. This codes for CASSFWTGVETQYF.

To note about this clonotype: Germline is not matched at one junction end, which may reflect a read error. The J gene is TRBJ2-2, the V gene TRBV10-3; 7 bases agree with TRBD1. Germline CDR1 is ENHRY and CDR2 is SYGVKD. The CDR3 is 17 residues long. Here the CDR3 reads CASSYGFTGVDTGELFF. The CDR3 region has the DNA TGTGCCAGCAGTTACGGGTTCACAGGGGTAGACACCGGGGAGCTGTTTTTT.

In this sample, this clonotype turned up many times. The V call is TRBV7-2, the J call TRBJ1-2; 7 nucleotides align to TRBD1. The CDR3 spans 14 residues. CDR1 is SGHTA, CDR2 FQGNSA, per germline. J gave up 8 bases and V 2 bases, and 8 bases lay outside the gene matches. CDR3 amino acids: CASSLRSGDRGYTF. The CDR3 nucleotides are TGTGCCAGCAGCTTAAGGTCAGGGGACAGAGGCTACACCTTC.

J is TRBJ1-2 and V is TRBV4-2, with 12 nucleotides matching TRBD1. The ends lost 0 bases at V and 5 bases at J; junction bases unmatched: 7. The CDR3 consists of 17 residues. CDR1 is LGHNA and CDR2 is YNFKEQ in the germline V gene. The DNA of the CDR3 is TGTGCCAGCAGCCAAGATGGGGACAGGGGGCGGACTTATGGCTACACCTTC. This codes for CASSQDGDRGRTYGYTF.

With respect to this clonotype: The junction and the germline gene differ at one end; a read error may be behind it. The chain recombines TRBV10-3 with TRBJ1-1, with 7 bases fitting TRBD1. Germline V CDR1 and CDR2: ENHRY, SYGVKD. The CDR3 consists of 16 residues. This chain's CDR3 is CASSYPEARGWPEAFF. The CDR3 DNA is TGTGCCAGCAGTTACCCCGAGGCCAGGGGGTGGCCTGAAGCTTTCTTT.

A remark on this clonotype: A read error is likely, as this CDR3 ends without the conserved phenylalanine or tryptophan. V usage is TRBV9 and J usage is TRBJ2-5; TRBD2 agrees at 14 bases. Looked up from germline, CDR1 is SGDLS and CDR2 is YYNGEE. The junction had 20 bases not matched to a gene; V was cut back by 4 bases and J by 3 bases. CDR3 length: 21 residues. CDR3 amino acids: CASSRPGTSGGRAHGKETQYV. The DNA for the CDR3 is TGTGCCAGCAGCCGACCCGGGACTAGCGGGGGCCGGGCACACGGAAAAGAGACCCAGTACGTC.

The sample holds a few counts of this clonotype. This may be a read error: a much more frequent sequence differs by one nucleotide. The V call is TRBV9, the J call TRBJ2-7; TRBD1 aligns across 7 bases. This CDR3 contains 12 residues. Trimming cost V 4 bases and J 6 bases; bases outside gene matches: 4. The V gene's germline CDR1 is SGDLS and CDR2 YYNGEE. The CDR3 protein is CASSQGGSEQYF. The CDR3 DNA sequence: TGTGCCAGCAGCCAAGGGGGCTCCGAGCAGTACTTC. The whole variable domain, filled in from reference TRBV9 and TRBJ2-7, reads DSGVTQTPKHLITATGQRVTLRCSPRSGDLSVYWYQQSLDQGLQFLIQYYNGEERAKGNILERFSAQQFPDLHSELNLSSLELGDSALYFCASSQGGSEQYFGPGTRLTVT.

The chain links TRBV5-1 to TRBJ2-5; the match to TRBD2 covers 11 bases. V was clipped by 0 bases and J by 5 bases; unmatched bases: 6. Per germline, CDR1 SGHRS and CDR2 YFSETQ. This CDR3 has 16 residues. As DNA, the CDR3 is TGCGCCAGCAGCTTGGTCCTAGCGGGAGGATATGAGACCCAGTACTTC. This encodes CASSLVLAGGYETQYF.

Worth noting for this clonotype: A read error may explain this, as a much larger clone is one base away. The chain has TRBV11-2 and TRBJ1-2; 12 bases match TRBD1. The CDR3 contains 12 residues. The germline V gene has CDR1 SGHAT and CDR2 FQNNGV. The CDR3 reads CASSPGTGGLPF. CDR3 bases: TGTGCCAGCAGCCCCGGGACAGGGGGCTTGCCCTTC.

V usage is TRBV2 and J usage is TRBJ1-3; the D gene is possibly TRBD1 (6 bases). This CDR3 has 12 residues. From germline, CDR1 is SNHLY and CDR2 FYNNEI. Trimming removed 7 bases from V and 7 bases from J, with 11 bases in between. The CDR3 reads CASKGHENTIYF. The CDR3 DNA follows: TGTGCCAGCAAGGGACACGAGAACACCATATATTTT. The full variable domain, with the rest looked up from reference TRBV2 and TRBJ1-3, is EPEVTQTPSHQVTQMGQEVILRCVPISNHLYFYWYRQILGQKVEFLVSFYNNEISEKSEIFDDQFSVERPDGSNFTLKIRSTKLEDSAMYFCASKGHENTIYFGEGSWLTVV.

This clonotype was observed many times. This chain uses TRBV25-1 with TRBJ2-5; 7 bases match TRBD2. The germline CDR1 and CDR2 sequences are MGHDK and SYGVNS. V lost 4 bases to trimming and J lost 5 bases; unmatched junction nucleotides: 7. The CDR3 is 14 residues long. CDR3 coding DNA: TGTGCCAGCAGTGCCCTGCTAGCGGCTGAGACCCAGTACTTC. It yields the protein CASSALLAAETQYF.

DNA for the CDR3: TGCGCCAGCAGCCAAGAAGGGACAGGGGTCGAGACCCAGTACTTC. Its translation is CASSQEGTGVETQYF. The rearrangement joins TRBV4-3 to TRBJ2-5, with 10 bases identical to TRBD1. This CDR3 is 15 amino acids long. The junction had 3 bases not matched to a gene; V was cut back by 0 bases and J by 5 bases. The V gene's germline CDR1 is LGHNA and CDR2 YSLEER.

The V call is TRBV7-4, the J call TRBJ2-6; 10 bases line up with TRBD1. The CDR3 spans 15 residues. The junction had 4 bases not matched to a gene; V was cut back by 9 bases and J by 2 bases. Looked up from germline, CDR1 is SGHVT and CDR2 is SQSDAQ. Here the CDR3 reads CARGTGVAGANVLTF. The CDR3 DNA is TGTGCCAGGGGGACAGGGGTTGCTGGGGCCAACGTCCTGACTTTC.

This clonotype appeared a few times. The chain carries TRBV25-1 and TRBJ2-5, with D unresolved. V was clipped by 5 bases and J by 4 bases, with 14 bases between them. Germline CDR1 MGHDK, CDR2 SYGVNS. The CDR3 runs 14 residues. The CDR3 DNA reads TGTGCCAGCAGTTTTGGGCTTGCCAGAGAGACCCAGTACTTC. It is translated as CASSFGLARETQYF.

A word on this clonotype: One junction end does not reproduce the germline sequence, and a read error may be involved. The chain combines TRBV7-3 with TRBJ1-2; a weak D match, TRBD1 (6 bases). The CDR3 has 15 amino acids. Germline V CDR1 and CDR2: SGHTA, FQGTGA. The CDR3 bases are TGCGCCAGCAGCCACCCAGCTGGGGGGCACCTTGGCTACACCTTC. Translating it yields CASSHPAGGHLGYTF. Looking up the rest from reference TRBV7-3 and TRBJ1-2 gives the full variable domain: GAGVSQTPSNKVTEKGKYVELRCDPISGHTALYWYRQSLGQGPEFLIYFQGTGAADDSGLPNDRFFAVRPEGSVSTLKIQRTERGDSAVYLCASSHPAGGHLGYTFGSGTRLTVV.

This clonotype has at least ten counts. The chain recombines TRBV7-2 with TRBJ1-2; D is ambiguous. CDR1 is SGHTA, CDR2 FQGNSA, per germline. The V gene lost 2 bases and the J gene lost 0 bases, with 7 bases spanning the gap. The CDR3 covers 14 residues. CDR3 DNA sequence: TGTGCCAGCAGCTTAATCAGAGCTAACTATGGCTACACCTTC. Amino acids: CASSLIRANYGYTF.

The chain couples TRBV20-1 to TRBJ1-2, with 9 positions matching TRBD1. V shed 5 bases and J 7 bases; nucleotides not matched to a gene: 8. CDR1 and CDR2 (germline): DFQATT, SNEGSKA (reference sequence). This CDR3 has 13 residues. The CDR3: CSASTGGSRGYTF. DNA for the CDR3: TGCAGTGCTTCGACAGGGGGATCCCGTGGCTACACCTTC.

This clonotype was observed many times. This CDR3 reads CASSQGFSSGNTIYF. The CDR3 bases are TGTGCCAGCAGCCAAGGGTTCTCCTCTGGAAACACCATATATTTT. This chain joins TRBV14 and TRBJ1-3; D gene uncertain. The CDR3 length is 15 residues. Deletions cut 1 base from V and 0 bases from J, with 7 bases between. The germline CDR1 and CDR2 sequences are SGHDN and FVKESK.